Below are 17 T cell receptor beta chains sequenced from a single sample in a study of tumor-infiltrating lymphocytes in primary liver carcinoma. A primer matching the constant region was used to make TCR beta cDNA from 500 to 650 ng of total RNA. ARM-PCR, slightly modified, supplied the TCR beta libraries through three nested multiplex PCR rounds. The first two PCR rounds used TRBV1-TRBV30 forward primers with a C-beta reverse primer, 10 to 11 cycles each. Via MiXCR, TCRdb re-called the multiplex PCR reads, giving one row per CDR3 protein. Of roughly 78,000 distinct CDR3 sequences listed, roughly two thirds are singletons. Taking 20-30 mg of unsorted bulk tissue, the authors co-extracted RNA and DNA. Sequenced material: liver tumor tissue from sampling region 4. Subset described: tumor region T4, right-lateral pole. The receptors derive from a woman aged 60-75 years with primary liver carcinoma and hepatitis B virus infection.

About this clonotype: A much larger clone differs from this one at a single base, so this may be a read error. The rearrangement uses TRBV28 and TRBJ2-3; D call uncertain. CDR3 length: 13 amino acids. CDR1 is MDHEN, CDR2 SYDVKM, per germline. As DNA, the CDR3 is TGTGACAGCAGTTCCCCCAGCACAGATACGCAGTATTTT. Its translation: CDSSSPSTDTQYF.

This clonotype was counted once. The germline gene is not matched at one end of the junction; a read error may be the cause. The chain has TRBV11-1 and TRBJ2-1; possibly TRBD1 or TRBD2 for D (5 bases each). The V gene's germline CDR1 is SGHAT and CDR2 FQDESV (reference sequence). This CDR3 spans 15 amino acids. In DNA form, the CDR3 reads TGTGCCAGCAGCTTGACCATGGGGGAGCACAATGAGCAGTCCTTC. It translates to CASSLTMGEHNEQSF.

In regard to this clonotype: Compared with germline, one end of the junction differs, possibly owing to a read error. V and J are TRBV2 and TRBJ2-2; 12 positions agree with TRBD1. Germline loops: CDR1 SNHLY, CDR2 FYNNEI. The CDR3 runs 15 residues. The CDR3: CASNSGTGGTGELFF. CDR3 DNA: TGTGCCAGCAATAGCGGGACAGGGGGCACCGGGGAACTGTTTTTT.

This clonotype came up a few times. Here the CDR3 DNA reads TGTGCCATCAGTGAGTCGACTCCGAAAACTGAAGCTTTCTTT. It translates to CAISESTPKTEAFF. The chain joins TRBV10-3 to TRBJ1-1, with D unresolved. Germline CDR1 and CDR2: ENHRY and SYGVKD. Deletions cut 0 bases from V and 5 bases from J, with 10 bases between. The CDR3 consists of 14 residues.

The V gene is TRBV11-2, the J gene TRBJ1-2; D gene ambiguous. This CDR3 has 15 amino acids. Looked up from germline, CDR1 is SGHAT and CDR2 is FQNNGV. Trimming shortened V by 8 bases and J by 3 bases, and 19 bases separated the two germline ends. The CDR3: CASVSESAGYYGYTF. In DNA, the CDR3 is TGTGCCAGCGTCTCAGAGAGTGCGGGTTACTATGGCTACACCTTC. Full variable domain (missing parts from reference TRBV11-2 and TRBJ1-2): EAGVAQSPRYKIIEKRQSVAFWCNPISGHATLYWYQQILGQGPKLLIQFQNNGVVDDSQLPKDRFSAERLKGVDSTLKIQPAKLEDSAVYLCASVSESAGYYGYTFGSGTRLTVV.

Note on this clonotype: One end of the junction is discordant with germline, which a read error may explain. Here the CDR3 reads CACREIAGGRRDTHYF. CDR3 sequence (DNA): TGTGCCTGCAGAGAGATAGCGGGAGGGCGGCGGGATACGCACTATTTT. The chain joins TRBV6-5 to TRBJ2-3; 11 positions match TRBD2. This CDR3 contains 16 residues. CDR1 and CDR2 (germline): MNHEY, SVGAGI.

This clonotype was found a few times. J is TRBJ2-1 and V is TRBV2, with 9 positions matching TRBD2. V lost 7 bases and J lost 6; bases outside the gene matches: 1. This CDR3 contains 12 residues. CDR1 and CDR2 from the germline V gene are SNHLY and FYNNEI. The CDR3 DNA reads TGTGCCAGCACGACTAGCGGCAATGAGCAGTTCTTC. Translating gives CASTTSGNEQFF.

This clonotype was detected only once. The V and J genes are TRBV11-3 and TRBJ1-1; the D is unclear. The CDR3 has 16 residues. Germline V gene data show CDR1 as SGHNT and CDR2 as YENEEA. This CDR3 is CAGSLVGKYRNTEAFF. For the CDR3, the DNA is TGTGCAGGCAGCTTAGTCGGGAAATACCGGAACACTGAAGCTTTCTTT.

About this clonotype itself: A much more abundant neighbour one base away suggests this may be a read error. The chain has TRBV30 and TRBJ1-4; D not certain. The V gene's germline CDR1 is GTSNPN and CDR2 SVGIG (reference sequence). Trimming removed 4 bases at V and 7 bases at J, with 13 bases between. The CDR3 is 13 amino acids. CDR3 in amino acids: CAWKPKTGEKLFF. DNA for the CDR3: TGTGCCTGGAAACCTAAGACCGGTGAAAAACTGTTTTTT.

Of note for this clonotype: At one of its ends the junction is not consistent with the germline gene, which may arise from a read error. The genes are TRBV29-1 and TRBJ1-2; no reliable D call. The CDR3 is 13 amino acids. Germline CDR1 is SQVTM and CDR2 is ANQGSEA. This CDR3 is CSAGPGNNYAYTF. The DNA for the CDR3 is TGCAGCGCAGGACCAGGAAATAACTATGCCTACACCTTC.

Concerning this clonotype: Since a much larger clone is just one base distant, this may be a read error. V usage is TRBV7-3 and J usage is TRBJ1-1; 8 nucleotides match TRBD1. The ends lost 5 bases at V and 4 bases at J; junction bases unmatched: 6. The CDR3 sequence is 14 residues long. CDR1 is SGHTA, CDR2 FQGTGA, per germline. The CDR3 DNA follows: TGTGCCAGCAGCGTAGACAGGGGTATCACTGAAGCTTTCTTT. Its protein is CASSVDRGITEAFF.

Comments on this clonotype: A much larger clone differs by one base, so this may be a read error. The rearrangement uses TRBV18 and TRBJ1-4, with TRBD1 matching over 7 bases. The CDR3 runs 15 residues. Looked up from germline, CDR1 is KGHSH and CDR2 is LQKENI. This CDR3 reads CASSPGQETNEELFF. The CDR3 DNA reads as TGTGCCAGCTCACCAGGACAGGAGACTAATGAAGAACTGTTTTTT.

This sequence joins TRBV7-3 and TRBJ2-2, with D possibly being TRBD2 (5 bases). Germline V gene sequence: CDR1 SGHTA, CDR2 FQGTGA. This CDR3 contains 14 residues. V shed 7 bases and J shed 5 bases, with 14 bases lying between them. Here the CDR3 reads CASTELVGTGELFF. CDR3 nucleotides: TGTGCCAGCACCGAACTAGTTGGGACCGGGGAGCTGTTTTTT.

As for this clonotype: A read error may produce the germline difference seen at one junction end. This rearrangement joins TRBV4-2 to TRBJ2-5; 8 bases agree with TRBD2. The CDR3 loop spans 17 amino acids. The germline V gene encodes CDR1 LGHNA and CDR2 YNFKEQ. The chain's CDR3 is CANSQSWGREDQETQYF. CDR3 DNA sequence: TGTGCCAACAGCCAGTCGTGGGGGCGGGAGGACCAAGAGACCCAGTACTTC.

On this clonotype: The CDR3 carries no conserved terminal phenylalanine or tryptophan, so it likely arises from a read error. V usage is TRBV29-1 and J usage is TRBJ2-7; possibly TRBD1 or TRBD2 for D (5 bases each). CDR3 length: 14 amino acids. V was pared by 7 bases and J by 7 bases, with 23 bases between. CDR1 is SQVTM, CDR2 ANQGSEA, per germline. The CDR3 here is CSAGWGYEIHEQYL. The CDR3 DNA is TGCAGCGCTGGGTGGGGGTATGAGATCCATGAGCAGTACTTA.

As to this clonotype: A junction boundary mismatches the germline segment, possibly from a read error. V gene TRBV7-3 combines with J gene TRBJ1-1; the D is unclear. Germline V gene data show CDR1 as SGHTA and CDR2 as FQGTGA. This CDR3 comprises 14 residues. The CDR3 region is CDSSWVGGNTEAFF. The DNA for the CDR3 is TGTGACAGCAGCTGGGTGGGAGGGAACACTGAAGCTTTCTTT.

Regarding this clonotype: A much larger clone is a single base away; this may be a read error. CDR3: CASRSGGLAGGYEQYF. The DNA of the CDR3 is TGCGCCAGCCGCTCCGGAGGGCTAGCGGGAGGGTACGAGCAGTACTTC. This chain uses TRBV5-1 with TRBJ2-7; 12 nucleotides match TRBD2. The CDR3 has 16 amino acids. V shed 7 bases, J shed 4 bases, and the junction held 12 bases outside the gene matches. Germline lookup yields CDR1 SGHRS and CDR2 YFSETQ.